Shown below are 8 T cell receptor beta chains from a single sample sequenced in a study of control samples from healthy donors and cancer patients. This table comes from immunoSEQ multiplex PCR, and its TCRdb copy is limited to in-frame clones, with some not included. The sample holds about 69,000 clones, approximately 84% seen once. The sequenced sample was PBMCs. These receptors all come from a woman aged 45 to 65 with lung cancer.

The V and J genes are TRBV27 and TRBJ1-1, with TRBD1 matching over 9 bases. CDR3 size: 16 residues. J gave up 4 bases and V 7 bases, and 13 bases lay outside the gene matches. Germline V lookup: CDR1 MNHEY, CDR2 SMNVEV (reference sequence). The CDR3 coding sequence is TGTGCCAGCATCATAAACAGGGGGCTGGGAGTCACTGAAGCTTTCTTT. Its translation: CASIINRGLGVTEAFF.

The J gene is TRBJ2-4, the V gene TRBV7-9, with a weak D call TRBD1 (6 bases). The CDR3 has 13 amino acids. CDR1 is SEHNR, CDR2 FQNEAQ, per germline (reference sequence). The germline V and J ends were trimmed by 5 bases and 9 bases, with 14 bases remaining between them. The CDR3 region is CASSLRQGSIQYF. CDR3 bases: TGTGCCAGCAGCCTAAGGCAGGGGAGCATTCAGTACTTC.

The V call is TRBV19, the J call TRBJ1-1; D may be TRBD1 (5 bases). Germline V gene data show CDR1 as LNHDA and CDR2 as SQIVND (reference sequence). V gave up 3 bases and J gave up 6 bases, with 14 bases separating them. The CDR3 is made up of 14 amino acids. CDR3 nucleotides: TGTGCCAGTAGTATCAATCTCGGGGGATCTGAAGCTTTCTTT. Translated, it gives CASSINLGGSEAFF.

The V gene is TRBV7-3, the J gene TRBJ2-3; D is uncertain. The CDR3 contains 15 residues. Germline V CDR1 and CDR2: SGHTA, FQGTGA. Trimming stripped 2 bases from V and 5 bases from J, with 14 bases between. CDR3 region: CASSLQGRTLDTQYF. CDR3 bases: TGTGCCAGCAGCTTACAAGGCAGAACTCTAGATACGCAGTATTTT.

The chain employs TRBV7-9 and TRBJ1-2; unclear D gene. V gave up 5 bases and J gave up 1 base, with 17 bases separating them. Germline lookup yields CDR1 SEHNR and CDR2 FQNEAQ (reference sequence). The CDR3 loop spans 16 amino acids. The CDR3 region has the DNA TGTGCCAGCAGCCAGTTCACGGGCGGATTTAACTATGGCTACACCTTC. It specifies CASSQFTGGFNYGYTF.

The genes are TRBV7-9 and TRBJ1-1; D gene unclear. Deletions cut 3 bases from V and 1 base from J, with 18 bases between. The CDR3 length is 17 residues. Germline assignment: CDR1 SEHNR and CDR2 FQNEAQ (reference sequence). The DNA for the CDR3 is TGTGCCAGCAGCTTTCGCGGTGTAACGGGATGGAACACTGAAGCTTTCTTT. It specifies CASSFRGVTGWNTEAFF. The complete variable domain, with remaining parts taken from reference TRBV7-9 and TRBJ1-1, reads DTGVSQNPRHKITKRGQNVTFRCDPISEHNRLYWYRQTLGQGPEFLTYFQNEAQLEKSRLLSDRFSAERPKGSFSTLEIQRTEQGDSAMYLCASSFRGVTGWNTEAFFGQGTRLTVV.

In this sample, this clone turned up a few times. This chain uses TRBV14 with TRBJ1-1; TRBD1 is a possible D gene (5 bases). The ends were cut back, 4 bases at V and 3 bases at J, with 12 bases in the middle. This CDR3 is 14 amino acids long. Germline V gene sequence: CDR1 SGHDN, CDR2 FVKESK. The CDR3 spells CASSLWGGDTEAFF. The DNA of the CDR3 is TGTGCCAGCAGCCTCTGGGGGGGGGACACTGAAGCTTTCTTT.

This CDR3 is CASSLAPEGSGANVLTF. The DNA for the CDR3 is TGTGCCAGCAGCTTAGCGCCCGAAGGGTCTGGGGCCAACGTCCTGACTTTC. The chain combines TRBV7-3 with TRBJ2-6; D unresolved. V gave up 2 bases and J gave up 1 base, with 12 bases separating them. The CDR3 is 17 amino acids. Germline lookup yields CDR1 SGHTA and CDR2 FQGTGA.